The 23 T cell receptor beta chains below were found in one sample sequenced in a study of glioma-infiltrating T cells (dated by TCRdb to the mid-2010s). The run used an Illumina MiSeq. TCR alpha and beta CDR3 regions were amplified with the iRepertoire nested amplicon-rescue multiplex PCR (arm-PCR) platform from RNA. TCRdb reworked the public reads: Q25 trimming with fastp, MiXCR clone assembly, productive beta chains retained. Entries are consolidated by CDR3 protein sequence, retaining the most common genes and DNA. This sample holds under 150,000 distinct CDR3 sequences; 30% to 40% were observed only once. Of the sample, around 20% is held by the ten largest clones. The sample comprised glioma tissue, nonneoplastic brain tissue, or PBMCs (not recorded which). The receptors shown here come from a human donor with low-grade glioma or glioblastoma, undergoing nonglioma brain surgery, or in good health (not recorded which).

The CDR3 region has the DNA TGTGCCAGCAGTTCTAACAGCGTTAACACTGAAGCTTTCTTT. Protein product: CASSSNSVNTEAFF. This sequence joins TRBV12-3 or TRBV12-4 and TRBJ1-1; D unresolved. The CDR3 has 14 amino acids. V dropped 4 bases and J dropped 2 bases, with 11 bases sitting between them.

The sample holds many counts of this clonotype. V gene TRBV6-1 combines with J gene TRBJ2-1; TRBD1 or TRBD2 may be the D gene (5 bases each). The CDR3 is 12 residues long. Germline V gene lookup returns CDR1 MNHNS and CDR2 SASEGT. The germline V and J ends were trimmed by 5 bases and 11 bases, with 13 bases remaining between them. The CDR3: CASSSRGAKQFF. The CDR3, as DNA: TGTGCCAGCAGTTCCCGAGGGGCAAAGCAGTTCTTC.

The rearrangement links TRBV29-1 to TRBJ2-5; 7 positions match TRBD2. The DNA end is more similar to TRBJ2-1, so the J call may be wrong. The germline V gene has CDR1 SQVTM and CDR2 ANQGSEA. The CDR3 has 15 amino acids. DNA for the CDR3: TGCAGCGTTGGGGGGAAGGGAGGGTCCTACAATGAGCAGTTCTTC. This gives the protein CSVGGKGGSYNEQFF.

This clonotype was picked up many times. V is TRBV6-1 and J is TRBJ2-7, with a tentative D call TRBD2 (6 bases). CDR1 and CDR2 from the germline V gene are MNHNS and SASEGT. The CDR3 is 16 residues long. V lost 5 bases to trimming and J lost 2 bases, with 19 bases between them. In nucleotides, the CDR3 is TGTGCCAGCAGTCTACCAGCGGGCCTTCCTCCCTACGAGCAGTACTTC. As protein: CASSLPAGLPPYEQYF.

The chain has TRBV4-1 and TRBJ1-4; unclear D gene. Germline loops: CDR1 MGHRA, CDR2 YSYEKL. With 3 bases removed from V and 0 bases from J, the gap between germline ends came to 14 bases. The CDR3 extends over 17 amino acids. The CDR3 here is CASSQGGSWATNEKLFF. Here the CDR3 DNA reads TGCGCCAGCAGCCAGGGAGGAAGTTGGGCAACTAATGAAAAACTGTTTTTT.

The chain recombines TRBV9 with TRBJ1-1; no clear D. CDR1 is SGDLS and CDR2 is YYNGEE in the germline V gene. CDR3 length equals 13 residues. Deletions cut 0 bases from V and 2 bases from J, with 5 bases between. CDR3 protein: CASSVGSNTEAFF. The CDR3 region has the DNA TGTGCCAGCAGCGTAGGATCAAACACTGAAGCTTTCTTT.

This chain uses TRBV6-1 with TRBJ1-6; TRBD1 matches 9 bases. This CDR3 has 14 residues. Trimming at V came to 6 bases and at J to 8 bases, leaving 5 bases not matched to a gene. Germline values: CDR1 MNHNS, CDR2 SASEGT. Here the CDR3 reads CASSETGGYSPLHF. Here the CDR3 DNA reads TGTGCCAGCAGCGAGACAGGGGGGTATTCACCCCTCCACTTT.

This clonotype came up a few times. The rearrangement joins TRBV4-3 to TRBJ2-5; D is ambiguous. The CDR3 contains 13 residues. V was trimmed by 1 base and J by 4 bases, leaving 7 bases between them. Germline V CDR1 and CDR2: LGHNA, YSLEER. Here the CDR3 reads CASSQAVGETQYF. The DNA for the CDR3 is TGCGCCAGCAGCCAAGCTGTGGGAGAGACCCAGTACTTC.

Worth noting for this clonotype: At one boundary the junction diverges from the germline segment, which might be a read error. The gene calls are TRBV7-2 and TRBJ1-6; D is unclear. The CDR3 sequence is 15 residues long. Germline lookup yields CDR1 SGHTA and CDR2 FQGNSA. CDR3 in amino acids: CASSLESQPPSLLHF. DNA of the CDR3: TGTGCCAGCAGCTTAGAATCGCAACCACCCTCACTCCTCCACTTT.

The chain has TRBV20-1 and TRBJ1-1, with 7 bases that match TRBD1. J was trimmed by 2 bases and V by 6 bases; bases with no gene match: 12. Germline loops: CDR1 DFQATT, CDR2 SNEGSKA (reference sequence). This CDR3 contains 15 residues. The CDR3 sequence is CSAELKNRGNTEAFF. The CDR3 DNA sequence: TGCAGTGCGGAACTTAAAAACAGGGGAAACACTGAAGCTTTCTTT.

Only a few counts were recorded for this clonotype. The chain employs TRBV6-2 or TRBV6-3 and TRBJ1-6; D gene uncertain. This CDR3 is built from 15 residues. V lost 0 bases, J lost 10 bases, and 13 bases lay in between. CDR1 is MNHEY and CDR2 is SVGEGT in the germline V gene. Here the CDR3 reads CASSYSQGVRSPLHF. Here the CDR3 DNA reads TGTGCCAGCAGTTACTCGCAAGGAGTTCGGTCACCCCTCCACTTT.

This clonotype was seen a handful of times. The CDR3 DNA reads as TGTGCCAGCAGCCCTCAGGAGTTCAGCACTGAAGCTTTCTTT. It codes for CASSPQEFSTEAFF. The chain uses TRBV7-2 and TRBJ1-1; D gene uncertain. Trimming took off 5 bases at V and 4 bases at J, with 14 bases between the two ends. The length of the CDR3 is 14 residues. Germline V gives CDR1 SGHTA, CDR2 FQGNSA.

This clonotype was detected a few times. CDR3 loop: CASIGYTGNTIYF. CDR3 nucleotides: TGTGCCAGCATTGGGTACACTGGAAACACCATATATTTT. This sequence joins TRBV6-1 and TRBJ1-3; D gene uncertain. CDR1 is MNHNS, CDR2 SASEGT, per germline. The CDR3 length is 13 residues. V was shortened by 7 bases and J by 2 bases, with 9 bases between the two germline ends.

The chain couples TRBV20-1 to TRBJ1-1; 11 bases agree with TRBD1. V lost 1 base and J lost 5; bases outside the gene matches: 6. The germline V gene encodes CDR1 DFQATT and CDR2 SNEGSKA (reference sequence). The CDR3 has 15 residues. CDR3 sequence reads: CSARVPGTGGTEAFF. CDR3 coding DNA: TGCAGTGCTAGAGTACCCGGGACAGGGGGAACTGAAGCTTTCTTT.

This chain links TRBV18 with TRBJ2-5; D unresolved. Trimming took off 0 bases at V and 4 bases at J, with 6 bases between the two ends. The CDR3 has 13 residues. From germline, CDR1 is KGHSH and CDR2 LQKENI. The CDR3 loop is CASSPPIGETQYF. In DNA, the CDR3 is TGTGCCAGCTCACCACCGATTGGAGAGACCCAGTACTTC.

This clonotype has just a few counts. The CDR3 protein is CASRQDFRGEGYTF. The CDR3 DNA sequence: TGTGCCAGCAGACAGGACTTTCGAGGGGAAGGCTACACCTTC. This chain joins TRBV28 and TRBJ1-2; TRBD1 is a possible D gene (5 bases). V lost 6 bases, J lost 8 bases, and 19 bases lay in between. CDR3 size: 14 residues. The germline gives CDR1 MDHEN, CDR2 SYDVKM.

The chain links TRBV15 to TRBJ2-7; D call uncertain. This CDR3 is built from 12 residues. Per the germline V gene, CDR1 is LNHNV and CDR2 is YYDKDF (reference sequence). Trimming took 4 bases from V and 4 from J, leaving 8 bases between them. CDR3 sequence reads: CATSNRYYEQYF. The CDR3 DNA follows: TGTGCCACCAGCAACCGGTATTACGAGCAGTACTTC. The variable domain in full, completed from reference TRBV15 and TRBJ2-7, reads DAMVIQNPRYQVTQFGKPVTLSCSQTLNHNVMYWYQQKSSQAPKLLFHYYDKDFNNEADTPDNFQSRRPNTSFCFLDIRSPGLGDTAMYLCATSNRYYEQYFGPGTRLTVT.

V usage is TRBV10-3 and J usage is TRBJ1-5, with 7 bases identical to TRBD1. Germline lookup yields CDR1 ENHRY and CDR2 SYGVKD. This CDR3 spans 16 amino acids. With 3 bases clipped from V and 2 bases from J, the junction kept 7 bases outside the gene matches. In DNA form, the CDR3 reads TGTGCCATCAGTGATTCCCGACAGGGAGGCAATCAGCCCCAGCATTTT. It yields the protein CAISDSRQGGNQPQHF.

The chain joins TRBV20-1 to TRBJ1-1, with D hard to call. Germline loops: CDR1 DFQATT, CDR2 SNEGSKA (reference sequence). The CDR3 has 11 amino acids. V was pared by 0 bases and J by 4 bases, with 3 bases between. The CDR3 region is CSARDGTEAFF. As DNA, the CDR3 is TGCAGTGCTAGAGATGGCACTGAAGCTTTCTTT.

The chain carries TRBV6-6 and TRBJ2-5; D perhaps matches TRBD2 (6 bases). Germline V gene lookup returns CDR1 MNHNY and CDR2 SVGAGI (reference sequence). The CDR3 spans 16 residues. Trimming left V 0 bases short and J 5 bases short, with 16 bases between. In nucleotides, the CDR3 is TGTGCCAGCAGTTACTCGGGGGGAGGACGTCGGGAGACCCAGTACTTC. Protein sequence: CASSYSGGGRRETQYF.

Concerning this clonotype itself: Given a much more abundant clone one base away, this may be a read error. This chain uses TRBV6-2 or TRBV6-3 with TRBJ2-2; 9 nucleotides line up with TRBD1. The germline V gene has CDR1 MNHEY and CDR2 SVGEGT. The CDR3 length is 15 residues. DNA for the CDR3: TGTGCCAGCAGCCAGGGACAGGGCAGGACCGGGGGGCTGTTTTTT. Amino acid sequence: CASSQGQGRTGGLFF.

The gene calls are TRBV10-2 and TRBJ1-2; D gene ambiguous. Trimming cost V 2 bases and J 4 bases, with 8 bases left between them. The CDR3 sequence is 13 residues long. Germline V gives CDR1 WSHSY, CDR2 SAAADI. This CDR3 reads CASSEMGSYGYTF. Here the CDR3 DNA reads TGCGCCAGCAGTGAGATGGGTTCCTATGGCTACACCTTC.

The gene calls are TRBV15 and TRBJ1-5, with D maybe TRBD1 (5 bases). The V end lost 0 bases, the J end lost 8 bases, and 11 bases lay between the germline ends. The length of the CDR3 is 14 residues. Germline values: CDR1 LNHNV, CDR2 YYDKDF (reference sequence). CDR3 loop: CATSRDSTVKPQHF. CDR3 sequence (DNA): TGTGCCACCAGCAGAGATTCGACAGTAAAGCCCCAGCATTTT. Full variable domain (outside the CDR3, taken from reference TRBV15 and TRBJ1-5): DAMVIQNPRYQVTQFGKPVTLSCSQTLNHNVMYWYQQKSSQAPKLLFHYYDKDFNNEADTPDNFQSRRPNTSFCFLDIRSPGLGDTAMYLCATSRDSTVKPQHFGDGTRLSIL.